This T cell receptor (beta chain) was captured in a study of OX40 agonist ivuxolimab in advanced cancers. The CDR3 sequence is 15 residues long. CDR1 SGHKS and CDR2 YYEKEE come from the germline V gene (reference sequence). After removal of 4 bases from V and 6 bases from J, the junction contained 7 bases not matched to a gene. Sequencing was performed with immunoSEQ multiplex PCR; in TCRdb, only in-frame clones are kept and a portion is missing. Among about 64,000 clones listed, more than 75% were seen once. The sequence came from an adult with an advanced solid tumor such as melanoma, head and neck, liver or kidney cancer. The genes are TRBV5-5 and TRBJ2-2; TRBD1 matches at 9 bases. Sequencing was performed on CD4+ or CD8+ T cells sorted from blood, taken in a trial of the OX40 agonist ivuxolimab. The CDR3 spells CASSIRDRVPGELFF. The DNA for the CDR3 is TGTGCCAGCAGCATCCGGGACAGGGTTCCCGGGGAGCTGTTTTTT.